The 23 T cell receptor beta chains reported below all come from one sample, sequenced in a study of Graves' ophthalmopathy and Graves' hyperthyroidism (dated by TCRdb to between 2017 and 2018). The sample was run on an Illumina HiSeq 2000. For repertoire sequencing, the TCR beta CDR3 regions were amplified from RNA transcripts. The first round of RT-PCR was done with HTBI primers and the Qiagen OneStep RT-PCR kit, and was followed by a second round of multiplex PCR, then size selection and purification. TCRdb redid the processing of the public reads, applying fastp at Q25 and MiXCR, and retained in-frame beta chains. Records with the same CDR3 protein are collapsed into one entry carrying the most frequent genes and DNA. This sample is represented by around 1,200,000 distinct CDR3 sequences; about 38% of them were singletons. Clones ranked in the top ten supply around 10% of the sample. The sample consisted of peripheral blood or thyroid tissue (not recorded which). The receptor set was obtained from an adult man with Graves' hyperthyroidism.

The table lists this clonotype with a few counts. This sequence joins TRBV9 and TRBJ2-5; 8 bases line up with TRBD2. Germline V lookup: CDR1 SGDLS, CDR2 YYNGEE. V gave up 1 base and J gave up 0 bases; unmatched junction bases: 5. CDR3 length: 16 amino acids. CDR3 nucleotide sequence: TGTGCCAGCAGCGTAACGGGAGGGATACACCAAGAGACCCAGTACTTC. This sequence encodes CASSVTGGIHQETQYF.

The rearrangement links TRBV7-9 to TRBJ2-3; a possible D gene is TRBD2 (5 bases). The CDR3 is 15 amino acids. CDR1 SEHNR and CDR2 FQNEAQ come from the germline V gene (reference sequence). V gave up 5 bases and J gave up 3 bases, with 15 bases separating them. The CDR3 DNA is TGTGCCAGCAGCCTAGGTCCCGGCGGGACAGATACGCAGTATTTT. Amino acids: CASSLGPGGTDTQYF.

This clonotype was counted ten times or more. The genes are TRBV6-5 and TRBJ1-6; D not resolved. Germline values: CDR1 MNHEY, CDR2 SVGAGI. V dropped 11 bases and J dropped 7 bases, with 15 bases sitting between them. This CDR3 region has 13 residues. CDR3 sequence (DNA): TGTGCCGCAGGAGGGCAGGAAAATTCACCCCTCCACTTT. Its translation: CAAGGQENSPLHF.

This clonotype was seen a single time. A junction end diverges from the germline sequence, so it may reflect a read error. This rearrangement joins TRBV4-1 to TRBJ1-4; D is possibly TRBD1 (5 bases). CDR1 and CDR2 (germline): MGHRA, YSYEKL. The CDR3 sequence is 14 residues long. The CDR3 DNA is TGCGCCAGCAGCCAAGTACAGGTTAATGAAGAACTGTTTTTT. Protein: CASSQVQVNEELFF.

This clonotype was seen only a few times. The rearrangement links TRBV18 to TRBJ2-7, with 12 bases matching TRBD1. CDR3 length equals 15 residues. V shed 6 bases, J shed 4 bases, and the junction held 7 bases outside the gene matches. The germline V gene encodes CDR1 KGHSH and CDR2 LQKENI. CDR3 sequence reads: CASSPGTGGGYEQYF. CDR3 DNA: TGTGCCAGCTCGCCCGGGACAGGGGGCGGGTACGAGCAGTACTTC. Supplemented by reference TRBV18 and TRBJ2-7, the full variable domain reads NAGVMQNPRHLVRRRGQEARLRCSPMKGHSHVYWYRQLPEEGLKFMVYLQKENIIDESGMPKERFSAEFPKEGPSILRIQQVVRGDSAAYFCASSPGTGGGYEQYFGPGTRLTVT.

The table lists this clonotype with many counts. The chain has TRBV10-3 and TRBJ1-2; possible D gene TRBD1, 5 bases. Germline assignment: CDR1 ENHRY and CDR2 SYGVKD. This CDR3 is built from 16 residues. V was shortened by 3 bases and J by 6 bases, with 20 bases between the two germline ends. The CDR3 is CAISETTPETGDGYTF. In DNA form, the CDR3 reads TGTGCCATCAGTGAAACGACCCCCGAGACGGGGGATGGCTACACCTTC.

The chain recombines TRBV7-9 with TRBJ1-1, with 8 bases identical to TRBD1. The CDR3 runs 14 residues. CDR1 and CDR2 (germline): SEHNR, FQNEAQ (reference sequence). Trimming removed 6 bases from V and 3 bases from J; junction bases left unmatched: 6. Written as DNA, the CDR3 is TGTGCCAGCAGGTTGACAGGGGAGGACACTGAAGCTTTCTTT. This translates into CASRLTGEDTEAFF. Full variable domain (outside the CDR3, taken from reference TRBV7-9 and TRBJ1-1): DTGVSQNPRHKITKRGQNVTFRCDPISEHNRLYWYRQTLGQGPEFLTYFQNEAQLEKSRLLSDRFSAERPKGSFSTLEIQRTEQGDSAMYLCASRLTGEDTEAFFGQGTRLTVV.

Many counts were recorded for this clonotype. The rearrangement links TRBV29-1 to TRBJ2-7; D is possibly TRBD1 or TRBD2 (6 bases each). V lost 3 bases and J lost 5, with 17 bases in between. The CDR3 is 14 amino acids. The V gene's germline CDR1 is SQVTM and CDR2 ANQGSEA. CDR3 sequence: CSVEGGTSPHEQYF. The CDR3 DNA reads as TGCAGCGTTGAGGGCGGGACATCACCTCACGAGCAGTACTTC.

This clonotype has ten or more counts. V gene TRBV6-6 combines with J gene TRBJ1-5, with D perhaps TRBD1 (5 bases). CDR1 and CDR2 from the germline V gene are MNHNY and SVGAGI (reference sequence). The CDR3 length is 14 residues. Trimming took 7 bases from V and 5 from J, leaving 15 bases between them. The CDR3 is CASTLGAHHQPQHF. Here the CDR3 DNA reads TGTGCCAGCACCCTCGGGGCCCACCATCAGCCCCAGCATTTT.

The chain links TRBV28 to TRBJ1-1; 10 nucleotides match TRBD1. The germline gives CDR1 MDHEN, CDR2 SYDVKM. CDR3 length: 15 amino acids. J gave up 2 bases and V 10 bases, and 10 bases lay outside the gene matches. Here the CDR3 DNA reads TGTGCCATCAGGGACAGGGGAAGCCGTAACACTGAAGCTTTCTTT. Translation gives CAIRDRGSRNTEAFF.

The chain employs TRBV10-3 and TRBJ2-5; 10 nucleotides agree with TRBD2. The CDR3 runs to 16 residues. In germline, CDR1 is ENHRY, CDR2 SYGVKD. The V segment lost 3 bases and the J segment 5 bases; nucleotides outside the gene matches: 9. Here the CDR3 reads CAISDLAGDIGETQYF. For the CDR3, the DNA is TGTGCCATCAGTGATCTAGCGGGGGACATAGGGGAGACCCAGTACTTC.

This clonotype was counted ten times or more. V usage is TRBV3-1 and J usage is TRBJ1-3, with 7 bases aligning to TRBD1. Germline CDR1 reads LGHDT; CDR2 reads YNNKEL (reference sequence). The V segment lost 5 bases and the J segment 8 bases; nucleotides outside the gene matches: 6. This CDR3 comprises 13 residues. CDR3 DNA sequence: TGTGCCAGCAGCACCACAGGGGCGTACACCATATATTTT. Protein product: CASSTTGAYTIYF.

This clonotype was found many times. CDR3 in amino acids: CATSTDRVGEQYF. CDR3 DNA: TGTGCCACCAGTACAGACAGGGTCGGCGAGCAGTACTTC. The rearrangement links TRBV15 to TRBJ2-7; 7 bases match TRBD1. V lost 6 bases and J lost 6; bases outside the gene matches: 8. The CDR3 is 13 residues long. Germline lookup yields CDR1 LNHNV and CDR2 YYDKDF (reference sequence).

The rearrangement joins TRBV2 to TRBJ2-2, with TRBD2 matching 13 bases. The trim removed 0 bases at V and 1 base at J, leaving 2 bases unmatched. From germline, CDR1 is SNHLY and CDR2 FYNNEI. This CDR3 is built from 18 residues. This CDR3 is CASSEAGLAGENTGELFF. In DNA form, the CDR3 reads TGTGCCAGCAGTGAAGCTGGACTAGCGGGGGAGAACACCGGGGAGCTGTTTTTT.

Concerning this clonotype itself: Relative to the germline gene, one junction end is altered; a read error may explain this. The rearrangement joins TRBV20-1 to TRBJ2-7; possibly TRBD2 for D (6 bases). The CDR3 is 14 residues long. Germline assignment: CDR1 DFQATT and CDR2 SNEGSKA (reference sequence). The CDR3 DNA sequence: TGCAGTGCTAGGGGGGACTCCGAGACCTACGGGCAGTACTTC. This codes for CSARGDSETYGQYF.

This clonotype was found many times. DNA of the CDR3: TGTGCCAGCAGCTTAGCCTATTCTGGCGAGCAGTACTTC. It yields the protein CASSLAYSGEQYF. The rearrangement joins TRBV7-2 to TRBJ2-7; D uncertain. V lost 0 bases to trimming and J lost 6 bases, with 9 bases between them. The V gene's germline CDR1 is SGHTA and CDR2 FQGNSA. CDR3 length: 13 amino acids.

The chain employs TRBV7-2 and TRBJ1-6, with 8 nucleotides matching TRBD1. The germline V gene has CDR1 SGHTA and CDR2 FQGNSA. After removal of 8 bases from V and 9 bases from J, the junction contained 9 bases not matched to a gene. The CDR3 has 14 residues. CDR3 bases: TGTGCCAGCTTAGTTGGACAGGGTGGTTCACCCCTCCACTTT. Protein product: CASLVGQGGSPLHF. Full variable domain (rest looked up from reference TRBV7-2 and TRBJ1-6): GAGVSQSPSNKVTEKGKDVELRCDPISGHTALYWYRQSLGQGLEFLIYFQGNSAPDKSGLPSDRFSAERTGGSVSTLTIQRTQQEDSAVYLCASLVGQGGSPLHFGNGTRLTVT.

V gene TRBV5-5 combines with J gene TRBJ1-2, with D unresolved. V lost 4 bases, J lost 8 bases, and 21 bases lay in between. Germline V gene lookup returns CDR1 SGHKS and CDR2 YYEKEE (reference sequence). The length of the CDR3 is 15 residues. As DNA, the CDR3 is TGTGCCAGCAGCGAGCAGACACGGGAGGCGGCAGGCTACACCTTC. Translation gives CASSEQTREAAGYTF.

This clonotype appeared many times. The chain joins TRBV5-6 to TRBJ2-5; no reliable D call. CDR3 length: 15 residues. Germline CDR1 reads SGHDT; CDR2 reads YYEEEE. Trimming took 4 bases from V and 0 from J, leaving 13 bases between them. The CDR3 here is CASSPPGGHQETQYF. CDR3 sequence (DNA): TGTGCCAGCAGCCCGCCCGGTGGCCACCAAGAGACCCAGTACTTC.

The chain combines TRBV29-1 with TRBJ2-5; D could derive from TRBD1 or TRBD2 (5 bases each). Germline loops: CDR1 SQVTM, CDR2 ANQGSEA. V lost 4 bases, J lost 5 bases, and 20 bases lay in between. The CDR3 is 15 amino acids. The CDR3 loop reads CSVGGGKGYGETQYF. The CDR3 DNA reads as TGCAGCGTTGGTGGGGGAAAGGGCTACGGCGAGACCCAGTACTTC.

This clonotype was counted a few times. The chain has TRBV7-8 and TRBJ2-2; TRBD1 aligns across 8 bases. The CDR3 loop spans 16 amino acids. J gave up 7 bases and V 1 base, and 8 bases lay outside the gene matches. From germline, CDR1 is SGHVS and CDR2 FQNEAQ. CDR3 bases: TGTGCCAGCAGCTTAGACGGACAGGGAAGGGGCGGGGAGCTGTTTTTT. This sequence encodes CASSLDGQGRGGELFF.

About this clonotype: A single base separates this from a much larger clone, so it may be a read error. The rearrangement uses TRBV10-3 and TRBJ2-7; 7 bases fit TRBD1. CDR1 and CDR2 from the germline V gene are ENHRY and SYGVKD. CDR3 size: 12 residues. CDR3 DNA: TGTGCCAGCAGTGACGACAGGGACGAGCAGTACTTC. Residues: CASSDDRDEQYF.

This clonotype has a handful of counts. The chain is built from TRBV10-3 and TRBJ1-2, with 7 positions matching TRBD1. J was trimmed by 0 bases and V by 2 bases; bases with no gene match: 6. The CDR3 contains 16 residues. Germline CDR1 ENHRY, CDR2 SYGVKD. The CDR3 here is CAISEGTVGANYGYTF. The CDR3 bases are TGTGCCATCAGTGAGGGGACAGTGGGAGCTAACTATGGCTACACCTTC.